Each of the 30 T cell receptor beta chains below was sequenced from the same sample in a study. TCRdb recomputed calls from the 5' RACE reads with MiXCR, one row per CDR3 protein. The table shows nearly 55,000 distinct CDR3 sequences, with approximately 17% occurring only once. The specimen was naive CD4+ T cells sorted from blood. Subset given: naive CD4+ T cells, CD4+CD45RA+CD25-. Receptors were obtained from a female donor with breast cancer.

The V and J genes are TRBV20-1 and TRBJ1-5; TRBD1 is a possible D gene (5 bases). This CDR3 has 13 residues. Germline-derived CDR1 and CDR2 are DFQATT and SNEGSKA (reference sequence). The V end lost 4 bases, the J end lost 3 bases, and 10 bases lay between the germline ends. This CDR3 reads CSAMDTNNQPQHF. DNA for the CDR3: TGCAGTGCTATGGACACAAACAATCAGCCCCAGCATTTT.

This clonotype was seen more than once but under ten times. The chain carries TRBV20-1 and TRBJ1-2; TRBD1 might be the D (6 bases). CDR3 size: 13 residues. Deletions cut 1 base from V and 8 bases from J, with 14 bases between. Germline V CDR1 and CDR2: DFQATT, SNEGSKA (reference sequence). For the CDR3, the DNA is TGCAGTGCTAGAGCTGGACAGAGGTCGGGCTACACCTTC. Its translation: CSARAGQRSGYTF.

This clonotype was picked up many times. The gene calls are TRBV6-5 and TRBJ1-1; unclear D gene. With 6 bases removed from V and 2 bases from J, the gap between germline ends came to 4 bases. CDR1 is MNHEY, CDR2 SVGAGI, per germline. The CDR3 length is 11 residues. The CDR3 loop is CASRANTEAFF. The DNA for the CDR3 is TGTGCCAGCAGAGCTAACACTGAAGCTTTCTTT.

V and J are TRBV6-2 or TRBV6-3 and TRBJ2-5; perhaps D is TRBD1 or TRBD2 (5 bases each). V dropped 7 bases and J dropped 5 bases, with 8 bases sitting between them. This CDR3 comprises 11 residues. The germline CDR1 and CDR2 sequences are MNHEY and SVGEGT. The CDR3 sequence is CASKGEETQYF. The CDR3 bases are TGTGCCAGCAAAGGGGAGGAGACCCAGTACTTC.

This clonotype occurred many times. This rearrangement joins TRBV12-3 or TRBV12-4 to TRBJ2-5; D unresolved. V was shortened by 0 bases and J by 5 bases, with 13 bases between the two germline ends. The CDR3 consists of 15 residues. The CDR3, as DNA: TGTGCCAGCAGTTTAGCGCCAAATAGCCGGGAGACCCAGTACTTC. It encodes CASSLAPNSRETQYF.

This clonotype was recorded many times. The V and J genes are TRBV4-3 and TRBJ1-5, with D possibly matching TRBD1 (5 bases). Germline CDR1 LGHNA, CDR2 YSLEER. The CDR3 is 17 amino acids. Between the trimmed V and J ends, which lost 1 base and 4 bases, there was a span of 17 bases. This CDR3 is CASSQGIMTEGNQPQHF. CDR3 DNA: TGCGCCAGCAGCCAAGGGATTATGACAGAGGGGAATCAGCCCCAGCATTTT.

This clonotype was recorded at least ten times. The chain employs TRBV5-1 and TRBJ2-1; D may match TRBD1 or TRBD2 (6 bases each). The germline gives CDR1 SGHRS, CDR2 YFSETQ. The CDR3 is 18 amino acids. Trimming left V 1 base short and J 5 bases short, with 22 bases between. Here the CDR3 reads CASSLFLRGERRDNEQFF. For the CDR3, the DNA is TGCGCCAGCAGCTTGTTCCTGAGGGGGGAGCGGAGGGACAATGAGCAGTTCTTC.

This sequence joins TRBV6-1 and TRBJ2-1; weak D call: TRBD1 (5 bases). Trimming removed 3 bases from V and 5 bases from J, with 8 bases in between. The CDR3 is made up of 13 amino acids. The germline V gene has CDR1 MNHNS and CDR2 SASEGT. In nucleotides, the CDR3 is TGTGCCAGCAGTGAGAAGGGGAACAATGAGCAGTTCTTC. Its translation: CASSEKGNNEQFF.

This clonotype was counted ten times or more. The rearrangement links TRBV5-1 to TRBJ2-2, with D possibly TRBD1 on 5 matching bases. V was trimmed by 0 bases and J by 2 bases, leaving 8 bases between them. Germline-derived CDR1 and CDR2 are SGHRS and YFSETQ. This CDR3 spans 15 amino acids. The CDR3 bases are TGCGCCAGCAGCTTGGACAGGCTCAACACCGGGGAGCTGTTTTTT. It codes for CASSLDRLNTGELFF.

The chain employs TRBV5-1 and TRBJ2-2, with D perhaps TRBD2 (5 bases). V lost 7 bases to trimming and J lost 7 bases, with 17 bases between them. The CDR3 loop spans 14 amino acids. CDR1 and CDR2 (germline): SGHRS, YFSETQ. In DNA, the CDR3 is TGCGCCAGCCGTTGGGCTCAACGGGGCGGGGAGCTGTTTTTT. It encodes CASRWAQRGGELFF.

This clonotype was detected only once. This rearrangement joins TRBV10-3 to TRBJ1-2; 9 bases are a match to TRBD1. Germline assignment: CDR1 ENHRY and CDR2 SYGVKD. Trimming cost V 7 bases and J 4 bases; bases outside gene matches: 4. This CDR3 has 13 amino acids. CDR3 sequence: CAITDRGFYGYTF. CDR3 nucleotide sequence: TGTGCCATCACTGACAGGGGGTTCTATGGCTACACCTTC.

This chain links TRBV5-1 with TRBJ1-2, with a tentative D call TRBD1 (6 bases). Trimming cost V 0 bases and J 3 bases, with 9 bases left between them. Germline CDR1 is SGHRS and CDR2 is YFSETQ. The CDR3 contains 14 residues. The CDR3 nucleotides read TGCGCCAGCAGCTTGGGGGGGCTGGACTATGGCTACACCTTC. It yields the protein CASSLGGLDYGYTF.

V usage is TRBV10-3 and J usage is TRBJ1-2; a possible D gene is TRBD1 (5 bases). CDR3 length equals 13 residues. The V gene lost 4 bases and the J gene lost 7 bases, with 13 bases spanning the gap. CDR1 ENHRY and CDR2 SYGVKD come from the germline V gene. CDR3 sequence (DNA): TGTGCCATCAGTGCGGGGGTGGAGGGTGGCTACACCTTC. This encodes CAISAGVEGGYTF.

The table lists this clonotype with a few counts. The chain uses TRBV9 and TRBJ1-4, with D unclear. Per the germline V gene, CDR1 is SGDLS and CDR2 is YYNGEE. V was cut by 4 bases and J by 12 bases, with 16 bases left in between. The CDR3 is made up of 13 amino acids. The CDR3 is CASSSKPLTQLFF. The CDR3 nucleotides are TGTGCCAGCAGCTCGAAACCTCTCACCCAACTGTTTTTT.

Ten or more counts support this clonotype. The chain couples TRBV7-3 to TRBJ2-5, with a tentative D call TRBD2 (6 bases). The V end lost 2 bases, the J end lost 5 bases, and 15 bases lay between the germline ends. Germline assignment: CDR1 SGHTA and CDR2 FQGTGA. CDR3 size: 15 residues. CDR3 coding DNA: TGTGCCAGCAGCTTAGGTGGGAAGGAGGGGGAGACCCAGTACTTC. Amino acid sequence: CASSLGGKEGETQYF. The variable domain in full, completed from reference TRBV7-3 and TRBJ2-5, reads GAGVSQTPSNKVTEKGKYVELRCDPISGHTALYWYRQSLGQGPEFLIYFQGTGAADDSGLPNDRFFAVRPEGSVSTLKIQRTERGDSAVYLCASSLGGKEGETQYFGPGTRLLVL.

This clonotype was seen a few times. V and J are TRBV19 and TRBJ2-7, with 9 bases fitting TRBD1. Germline V gene data show CDR1 as LNHDA and CDR2 as SQIVND (reference sequence). Trimming cost V 5 bases and J 3 bases; bases outside gene matches: 8. The CDR3 length is 15 residues. The CDR3 reads CASSPSGTGHYEQYF. DNA for the CDR3: TGTGCCAGTAGTCCGAGCGGGACAGGGCACTACGAGCAGTACTTC.

The CDR3 DNA reads TGTGCCAGCAGCCGACTAGCGGGGACCCTAGGGAATGAGCAGTTCTTC. Translating it yields CASSRLAGTLGNEQFF. The gene calls are TRBV7-8 and TRBJ2-1, with 11 bases aligning to TRBD2. This CDR3 has 16 residues. Germline V gene sequence: CDR1 SGHVS, CDR2 FQNEAQ. The V and J ends lost 5 bases and 7 bases, in that order; junction bases with no gene match: 10. The whole variable domain, remainder taken from reference TRBV7-8 and TRBJ2-1, is GAGVSQSPRYKVAKRGQDVALRCDPISGHVSLFWYQQALGQGPEFLTYFQNEAQLDKSGLPSDRFFAERPEGSVSTLKIQRTQQEDSAVYLCASSRLAGTLGNEQFFGPGTRLTVL.

This clonotype has a handful of counts. The CDR3 sequence: CASSLPTATYEQYF. DNA of the CDR3: TGTGCCAGCAGCTTACCGACAGCAACCTACGAGCAGTACTTC. The gene calls are TRBV7-9 and TRBJ2-7; the D gene is possibly TRBD1 (5 bases). The CDR3 runs 14 residues. Germline CDR1 and CDR2: SEHNR and FQNEAQ (reference sequence). The V end was cut by 2 bases, the J end by 2 bases, with 10 bases between.

The chain links TRBV5-5 to TRBJ1-1; D call uncertain. In germline, CDR1 is SGHKS, CDR2 YYEKEE (reference sequence). There are 12 residues in the CDR3. V was clipped by 4 bases and J by 7 bases, with 11 bases between them. The DNA of the CDR3 is TGTGCCAGCAGCCAAACAGAGGGTGAAGCTTTCTTT. The encoded protein is CASSQTEGEAFF.

V gene TRBV5-1 combines with J gene TRBJ2-7, with a possible D match to TRBD2 (6 bases). Germline CDR1 SGHRS, CDR2 YFSETQ. V was trimmed by 2 bases and J by 2 bases, leaving 11 bases between them. The CDR3 has 14 residues. CDR3 coding DNA: TGCGCCAGCAGCTTCGACCCGGGGGCCTACGAGCAGTACTTC. This codes for CASSFDPGAYEQYF.

This clonotype was detected a few times. This chain links TRBV12-3 or TRBV12-4 with TRBJ2-3, with D maybe TRBD2 (5 bases). V gave up 6 bases and J gave up 4 bases, with 11 bases separating them. The CDR3 has 13 amino acids. The CDR3 loop is CASRGSGPDTQYF. In nucleotides, the CDR3 is TGTGCCAGCAGGGGGAGCGGCCCAGATACGCAGTATTTT.

This clonotype was found a few times. This chain uses TRBV7-2 with TRBJ2-7; possible D gene TRBD1, 6 bases. From germline, CDR1 is SGHTA and CDR2 FQGNSA. The CDR3 sequence is 11 residues long. V was shortened by 4 bases and J by 7 bases, with 8 bases between the two germline ends. CDR3 sequence (DNA): TGTGCCAGCAGCTCCCAGGGGGAGCAGTACTTC. Residues: CASSSQGEQYF.

This chain uses TRBV30 with TRBJ1-1, with D perhaps matching TRBD1 (5 bases). This CDR3 has 11 amino acids. Per the germline V gene, CDR1 is GTSNPN and CDR2 is SVGIG (reference sequence). The V end was cut by 4 bases, the J end by 11 bases, with 14 bases between. The CDR3 DNA follows: TGTGCCTGGACAGCGTTGGGGGAGGCTTTCTTT. This sequence encodes CAWTALGEAFF.

This clonotype was counted at least ten times. The V gene is TRBV12-3 or TRBV12-4, the J gene TRBJ2-7; TRBD1 agrees at 8 bases. The V segment lost 3 bases and the J segment 8 bases; nucleotides outside the gene matches: 9. This CDR3 is built from 14 residues. The CDR3 nucleotides are TGTGCCAGCAGTTTCAGGGGGCTAGGGCAGAAGCAGTACTTC. It yields the protein CASSFRGLGQKQYF.

V usage is TRBV7-6 and J usage is TRBJ2-5; 12 nucleotides agree with TRBD1. V lost 5 bases, J lost 6 bases, and 10 bases stayed unmatched. The CDR3 has 16 residues. Germline V gene lookup returns CDR1 SGHVS and CDR2 FNYEAQ. CDR3 loop: CASSQDGTGGMKTQYF. DNA for the CDR3: TGTGCCAGCAGCCAAGACGGGACAGGGGGCATGAAGACCCAGTACTTC.

The chain combines TRBV3-1 with TRBJ1-2; D gene ambiguous. CDR1 and CDR2 (germline): LGHDT, YNNKEL (reference sequence). V was clipped by 2 bases and J by 2 bases, with 6 bases between them. This CDR3 has 13 amino acids. CDR3 sequence (DNA): TGTGCCAGCAGCCAAAGCAGAAACTATGGCTACACCTTC. It translates to CASSQSRNYGYTF.

V and J are TRBV20-1 and TRBJ1-5; 8 nucleotides line up with TRBD1. This CDR3 region has 12 residues. V gave up 6 bases and J gave up 7 bases; unmatched junction bases: 5. Germline CDR1 reads DFQATT; CDR2 reads SNEGSKA (reference sequence). Here the CDR3 reads CSAGQGSQPQHF. The CDR3 DNA follows: TGCAGTGCCGGACAGGGAAGCCAGCCCCAGCATTTT.

As for this clonotype: One junction end disagrees with the germline gene, perhaps due to a read error. The V call is TRBV5-1, the J call TRBJ1-6; D uncertain. The CDR3 runs to 13 residues. Germline V lookup: CDR1 SGHRS, CDR2 YFSETQ. CDR3 protein: CASSLSAASPIHF. As DNA, the CDR3 is TGCGCCAGCAGCTTGTCCGCGGCGTCACCCATCCACTTT.

This clonotype was picked up a small number of times. The rearrangement links TRBV18 to TRBJ1-1; TRBD1 matches 8 bases. The CDR3 is made up of 15 amino acids. The trim removed 4 bases at V and 4 bases at J, leaving 8 bases unmatched. Germline V gene sequence: CDR1 KGHSH, CDR2 LQKENI. CDR3 nucleotides: TGTGCCAGCTCACGAGGACAGGGAAGGGGCACTGAAGCTTTCTTT. It encodes CASSRGQGRGTEAFF.

V usage is TRBV5-1 and J usage is TRBJ2-7, with 9 nucleotides matching TRBD1. Losses at the gene ends were 5 bases for V and 2 bases for J; bases not matched to a gene: 2. Germline loops: CDR1 SGHRS, CDR2 YFSETQ. The CDR3 is 13 amino acids. CDR3 residues: CASSRQGAYEQYF. The DNA for the CDR3 is TGCGCCAGCAGTCGACAGGGGGCCTACGAGCAGTACTTC.